One and the same sample provided the 15 T cell receptor beta chains below, sequenced in a study of blood T cell repertoires in COVID-19. Libraries were prepared by immunoSEQ multiplex PCR; TCRdb keeps only in-frame clonotypes and omits some of them. The sample contains around 260,000 clones, approximately 81% of which appear only once. Sequences were obtained from peripheral blood. The receptors here all came from a man in his fifties or sixties with acute or convalescent COVID-19.

CDR3 region: CASSFRDRTNEKLFF. The CDR3 DNA follows: TGCGCCAGCAGCTTCAGGGACAGGACTAATGAAAAACTGTTTTTT. The chain recombines TRBV5-1 with TRBJ1-4; the match to TRBD1 covers 8 bases. CDR1 is SGHRS and CDR2 is YFSETQ in the germline V gene. With 2 bases clipped from V and 2 bases from J, the junction kept 2 bases outside the gene matches. The CDR3 is 15 residues long.

This clone was counted once. The chain employs TRBV30 and TRBJ2-5; TRBD2 aligns across 12 bases. Germline V gene lookup returns CDR1 GTSNPN and CDR2 SVGIG (reference sequence). CDR3 size: 14 residues. J was trimmed by 4 bases and V by 0 bases; bases with no gene match: 0. The CDR3 bases are TGTGCCTGGAGTGTGGGACTAGCGGGAGAGACCCAGTACTTC. As protein: CAWSVGLAGETQYF.

V and J are TRBV28 and TRBJ1-2; D call uncertain. The V gene's germline CDR1 is MDHEN and CDR2 SYDVKM. Trimming took off 2 bases at V and 4 bases at J, with 8 bases between the two ends. The CDR3 length is 13 residues. CDR3 sequence: CASSLLSVYGYTF. The CDR3 DNA is TGTGCCAGCAGTTTACTCTCCGTCTATGGCTACACCTTC.

This clone was observed a handful of times. The rearrangement uses TRBV10-3 and TRBJ2-3; D unclear. Germline loops: CDR1 ENHRY, CDR2 SYGVKD. CDR3 length: 13 residues. The V and J ends lost 4 bases and 2 bases respectively, with 7 bases between them. The CDR3 protein is CAISGQHTDTQYF. The CDR3 DNA reads as TGTGCCATCAGTGGACAACACACAGATACGCAGTATTTT.

This clone was observed a few times. V usage is TRBV15 and J usage is TRBJ1-4; 12 bases match TRBD1. Germline V CDR1 and CDR2: LNHNV, YYDKDF (reference sequence). Trimming cost V 3 bases and J 7 bases; bases outside gene matches: 3. The length of the CDR3 is 15 residues. The CDR3 protein is CATSRGQGASEKLFF. The CDR3 nucleotides read TGTGCCACCAGCAGGGGACAGGGGGCTTCTGAAAAACTGTTTTTT.

This clone was observed once. The V and J genes are TRBV9 and TRBJ1-4; D is unresolved. CDR1 and CDR2 from the germline V gene are SGDLS and YYNGEE. The CDR3 totals 15 residues. V was pared by 0 bases and J by 0 bases, with 6 bases between. CDR3 sequence reads: CASSVGAATNEKLFF. CDR3 nucleotides: TGTGCCAGCAGCGTAGGGGCAGCAACTAATGAAAAACTGTTTTTT.

The chain is built from TRBV7-9 and TRBJ1-1, with D tentatively TRBD1 (6 bases). CDR3 length: 16 amino acids. The V end lost 5 bases, the J end lost 5 bases, and 21 bases lay between the germline ends. Germline values: CDR1 SEHNR, CDR2 FQNEAQ (reference sequence). CDR3 protein: CASSLNTIGQRTEAFF. DNA of the CDR3: TGTGCCAGCAGCCTAAACACAATAGGACAGAGGACTGAAGCTTTCTTT.

This chain uses TRBV18 with TRBJ1-6; 7 bases are a match to TRBD1. Germline-derived CDR1 and CDR2 are KGHSH and LQKENI. V shed 3 bases, J shed 3 bases, and the junction held 5 bases outside the gene matches. This CDR3 is built from 16 residues. CDR3 nucleotide sequence: TGTGCCAGCTCACCGGAACAGGGGCTCTATAATTCACCCCTCCACTTT. It translates to CASSPEQGLYNSPLHF.

This clone showed up just once. The chain joins TRBV28 to TRBJ1-1; tentative D call: TRBD1 (6 bases). V lost 6 bases and J 8 bases, leaving 13 bases between the germline ends. The CDR3 is made up of 12 amino acids. The germline V gene encodes CDR1 MDHEN and CDR2 SYDVKM. The CDR3 DNA is TGTGCCAGCAGCCTTGAAAGGGGGGAAGCTTTCTTT. Translation gives CASSLERGEAFF.

A single count supports this clone. The chain has TRBV3-1 (or the pseudogene TRBV3-2) and TRBJ1-1, with TRBD1 as a possible D gene (5 bases). This CDR3 region has 14 residues. Per germline, CDR1 LGHDT and CDR2 YNNKEL (reference sequence). V dropped 3 bases and J dropped 4 bases, with 12 bases sitting between them. The chain's CDR3 is CASSQGGSFTEAFF. As DNA, the CDR3 is TGTGCCAGCAGCCAGGGGGGATCCTTCACTGAAGCTTTCTTT.

The chain recombines TRBV5-4 with TRBJ2-5; weak D call: TRBD1 (6 bases). Germline V gene sequence: CDR1 SGHNT, CDR2 YYREEE (reference sequence). CDR3 size: 13 residues. V was trimmed by 4 bases and J by 2 bases, leaving 9 bases between them. The CDR3 loop reads CASSTGQQETQYF. The DNA for the CDR3 is TGTGCCAGCAGCACGGGACAACAAGAGACCCAGTACTTC.

The chain recombines TRBV5-1 with TRBJ2-7; D is unresolved. Germline CDR1 is SGHRS and CDR2 is YFSETQ. Trimming pared 0 bases from V and 4 bases from J, leaving 14 bases between. The CDR3 is 15 amino acids. The CDR3 nucleotides are TGCGCCAGCAGCTTGGATCTCCAGACTGGGTACGAGCAGTACTTC. Residues: CASSLDLQTGYEQYF.

This chain connects TRBV10-3 to TRBJ2-5, with D perhaps matching TRBD1 (6 bases). The germline V gene encodes CDR1 ENHRY and CDR2 SYGVKD. V was pared by 6 bases and J by 4 bases, with 15 bases between. The CDR3 has 14 residues. The CDR3 region is CAIREGGAPETQYF. The CDR3 DNA is TGTGCCATCAGGGAAGGGGGAGCCCCAGAGACCCAGTACTTC.

This chain links TRBV27 with TRBJ1-2; TRBD1 matches at 7 bases. V lost 4 bases, J lost 4 bases, and 6 bases stayed unmatched. The CDR3 is 14 amino acids. CDR1 is MNHEY and CDR2 is SMNVEV in the germline V gene (reference sequence). CDR3: CASSSLNRGYGYTF. The CDR3 region has the DNA TGTGCCAGCAGTTCCTTGAACAGGGGCTATGGCTACACCTTC.

The J gene is TRBJ2-7, the V gene TRBV10-3, with a tentative D call TRBD2 (5 bases). Germline V lookup: CDR1 ENHRY, CDR2 SYGVKD. CDR3 length: 13 residues. Trimming took 4 bases from V and 6 from J, leaving 13 bases between them. Here the CDR3 reads CAISGLAGREQYF. In DNA, the CDR3 is TGTGCCATCAGTGGCCTAGCTGGGCGCGAGCAGTACTTC.